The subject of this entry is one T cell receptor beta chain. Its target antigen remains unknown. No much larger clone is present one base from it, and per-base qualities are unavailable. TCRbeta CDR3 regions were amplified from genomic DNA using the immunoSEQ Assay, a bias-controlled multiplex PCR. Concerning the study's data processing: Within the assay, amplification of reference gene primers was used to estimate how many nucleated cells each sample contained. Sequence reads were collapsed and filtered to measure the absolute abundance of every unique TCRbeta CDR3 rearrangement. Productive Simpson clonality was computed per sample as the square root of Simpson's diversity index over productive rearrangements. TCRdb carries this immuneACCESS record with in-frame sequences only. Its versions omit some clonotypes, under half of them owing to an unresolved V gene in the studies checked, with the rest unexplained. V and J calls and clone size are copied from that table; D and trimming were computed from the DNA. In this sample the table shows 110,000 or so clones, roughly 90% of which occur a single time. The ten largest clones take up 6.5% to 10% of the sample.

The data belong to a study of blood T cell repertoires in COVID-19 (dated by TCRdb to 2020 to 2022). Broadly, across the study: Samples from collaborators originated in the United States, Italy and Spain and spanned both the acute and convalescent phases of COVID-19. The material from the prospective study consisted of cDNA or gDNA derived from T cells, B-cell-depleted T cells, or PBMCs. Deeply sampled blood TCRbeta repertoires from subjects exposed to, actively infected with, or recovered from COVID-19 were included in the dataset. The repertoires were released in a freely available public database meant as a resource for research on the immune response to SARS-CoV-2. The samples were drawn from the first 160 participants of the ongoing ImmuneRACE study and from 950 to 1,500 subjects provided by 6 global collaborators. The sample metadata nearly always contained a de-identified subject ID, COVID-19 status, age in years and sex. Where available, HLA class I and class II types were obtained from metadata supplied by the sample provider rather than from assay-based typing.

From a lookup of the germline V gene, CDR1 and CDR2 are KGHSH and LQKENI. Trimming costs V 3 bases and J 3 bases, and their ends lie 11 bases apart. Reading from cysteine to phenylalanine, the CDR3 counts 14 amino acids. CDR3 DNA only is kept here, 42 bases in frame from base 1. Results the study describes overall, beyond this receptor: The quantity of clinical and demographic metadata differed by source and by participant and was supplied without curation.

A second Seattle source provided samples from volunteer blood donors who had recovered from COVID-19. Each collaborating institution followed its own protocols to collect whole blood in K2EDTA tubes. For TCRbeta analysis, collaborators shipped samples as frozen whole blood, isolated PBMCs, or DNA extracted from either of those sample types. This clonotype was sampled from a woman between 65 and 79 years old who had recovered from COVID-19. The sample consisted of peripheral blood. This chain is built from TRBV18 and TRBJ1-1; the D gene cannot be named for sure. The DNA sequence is TGTGCCAGCTCACCGGAGGGTTGGTACACTGAAGCTTTCTTT. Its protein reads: CASSPEGWYTEAFF.